This T cell receptor (beta chain) emerged from a study of siplizumab effects on memory and regulatory T cells. The study, taken as a whole, reports: Whether the proliferating Tregs (from siplizumab cultures) were suppressive was not confirmed.

About this clone: The antigen is not known.

This table comes from immunoSEQ multiplex PCR, and its TCRdb copy is limited to in-frame clones, with some not included. The sample has some 100,000 clones, roughly 96% seen once. This TCR was sampled from a human donor in good health. The sample taken for sequencing was naive CD4+ T cells sorted from blood.

The DNA for the CDR3 is TGTGCCAGCAGCCCCAGGGTGAGCTCCTACAATGAGCAGTTCTTC. It is translated as CASSPRVSSYNEQFF. The V call is TRBV7-3, the J call TRBJ2-1, with TRBD1 as a possible D gene (5 bases). The germline CDR1 and CDR2 sequences are SGHTA and FQGTGA. The V end was cut by 5 bases, the J end by 0 bases, with 11 bases between. The CDR3 length is 15 residues.